This entry lists 20 T cell receptor beta chains sequenced from one sample in a study of blood T cell repertoires in COVID-19. Measured with immunoSEQ multiplex PCR; TCRdb has only the in-frame clones, and not every one. The table has around 170,000 clones, roughly nine tenths seen once; the top ten hold approximately 4%. The sequenced sample consisted of peripheral blood. These receptors all come from a woman aged 65 to 85 with acute or convalescent COVID-19.

This chain joins TRBV6-5 and TRBJ1-1, with D maybe TRBD1 (5 bases). The CDR3 totals 12 residues. V was clipped by 6 bases and J by 11 bases, with 16 bases between them. The germline CDR1 and CDR2 sequences are MNHEY and SVGAGI. CDR3 nucleotide sequence: TGTGCCAGCAGCTCTAGTCCAGGGCGCGCTTTCTTT. This translates into CASSSSPGRAFF.

The genes are TRBV3-1 (or the pseudogene TRBV3-2) and TRBJ2-1, with D possibly matching TRBD1 (6 bases). The V and J ends lost 4 bases and 7 bases respectively, with 20 bases between them. Per the germline V gene, CDR1 is LGHDT and CDR2 is YNNKEL (reference sequence). This CDR3 comprises 16 residues. The CDR3 DNA sequence: TGTGCCAGCAGCCCCCGGACAGTAAAAGAAATTAATGAGCAGTTCTTC. Translating it yields CASSPRTVKEINEQFF.

The CDR3 region is CASRSRAQADTQYF. DNA for the CDR3: TGTGCCAGCAGAAGCAGGGCACAGGCAGATACGCAGTATTTT. The rearrangement joins TRBV2 to TRBJ2-3, with D maybe TRBD1 (5 bases). V was shortened by 6 bases and J by 4 bases, with 14 bases between the two germline ends. Germline loops: CDR1 SNHLY, CDR2 FYNNEI. The CDR3 consists of 14 residues.

The chain has TRBV7-2 and TRBJ1-1; TRBD1 agrees at 7 bases. The CDR3 runs 14 residues. After removal of 3 bases from V and 4 bases from J, the junction contained 5 bases not matched to a gene. Germline V lookup: CDR1 SGHTA, CDR2 FQGNSA. CDR3 sequence: CASSFQPGGTEAFF. CDR3 DNA sequence: TGTGCCAGCAGCTTTCAACCAGGGGGCACTGAAGCTTTCTTT. Supplemented by reference TRBV7-2 and TRBJ1-1, the full variable domain reads GAGVSQSPSNKVTEKGKDVELRCDPISGHTALYWYRQSLGQGLEFLIYFQGNSAPDKSGLPSDRFSAERTGGSVSTLTIQRTQQEDSAVYLCASSFQPGGTEAFFGQGTRLTVV.

The chain recombines TRBV7-2 with TRBJ2-5; the D gene is possibly TRBD1 (7 bases). In germline, CDR1 is SGHTA, CDR2 FQGNSA. The CDR3 has 15 residues. V was trimmed by 3 bases and J by 1 base, leaving 12 bases between them. CDR3 in DNA: TGTGCCAGCAGCTTCAGGGGGGCCTTCCAAGAGACCCAGTACTTC. This encodes CASSFRGAFQETQYF.

The rearrangement uses TRBV6-2 or TRBV6-3 and TRBJ1-4, with D tentatively TRBD1 (6 bases). Between the trimmed V and J ends, which lost 2 bases and 10 bases, there was a span of 14 bases. The germline V gene encodes CDR1 MNHEY and CDR2 SVGEGT. This CDR3 has 14 residues. The CDR3, as DNA: TGTGCCAGCAGTTACGCAGATCGAGGGGGAAAACTGTTTTTT. Its protein is CASSYADRGGKLFF.

The chain uses TRBV30 and TRBJ2-4; TRBD1 agrees at 8 bases. CDR1 is GTSNPN, CDR2 SVGIG, per germline (reference sequence). The trim removed 5 bases at V and 2 bases at J, leaving 8 bases unmatched. The CDR3 is made up of 15 amino acids. The DNA of the CDR3 is TGTGCCTGGCGGTTGGCAGGGGGCCCCAAAAACATTCAGTACTTC. Protein: CAWRLAGGPKNIQYF.

The chain joins TRBV4-3 to TRBJ2-7; maybe TRBD1 (5 bases). V was trimmed by 1 base and J by 0 bases, leaving 10 bases between them. This CDR3 has 15 amino acids. CDR1 is LGHNA, CDR2 YSLEER, per germline. In DNA, the CDR3 is TGCGCCAGCAGCCAAGGCCCAGGGAACTCCTACGAGCAGTACTTC. Amino acids: CASSQGPGNSYEQYF.

For the CDR3, the DNA is TGTGCCAGCAGGCAGCAGGGTGCTAACTATGGCTACACCTTC. As protein: CASRQQGANYGYTF. The gene calls are TRBV28 and TRBJ1-2, with a tentative D call TRBD1 (5 bases). V was shortened by 6 bases and J by 0 bases, with 11 bases between the two germline ends. From germline, CDR1 is MDHEN and CDR2 SYDVKM. The CDR3 sequence is 14 residues long.

The chain recombines TRBV18 with TRBJ2-1; no clear D gene. The CDR3 extends over 15 amino acids. The V end was cut by 1 base, the J end by 4 bases, with 11 bases between. Germline-derived CDR1 and CDR2 are KGHSH and LQKENI. The CDR3 here is CASSPQTFRYNEQFF. For the CDR3, the DNA is TGTGCCAGCTCACCACAGACTTTTCGTTACAATGAGCAGTTCTTC.

The chain has TRBV6-2 or TRBV6-3 and TRBJ2-2; D remains unclear. V was trimmed by 2 bases and J by 6 bases, leaving 7 bases between them. The V gene's germline CDR1 is MNHEY and CDR2 SVGEGT. This CDR3 is 13 amino acids long. The CDR3 loop reads CASSYLESGELFF. The CDR3 DNA sequence: TGTGCCAGCAGTTACCTAGAATCCGGGGAGCTGTTTTTT.

The rearrangement uses TRBV9 and TRBJ2-1, with TRBD2 matching 12 bases. This CDR3 is built from 14 residues. J was trimmed by 8 bases and V by 4 bases; bases with no gene match: 4. Germline values: CDR1 SGDLS, CDR2 YYNGEE. For the CDR3, the DNA is TGTGCCAGCAGCCCACTAGCGGGAGGCGATGAGCAGTTCTTC. Residues: CASSPLAGGDEQFF.

The rearrangement uses TRBV7-2 and TRBJ1-2; D call uncertain. Germline CDR1 and CDR2: SGHTA and FQGNSA. The CDR3 extends over 17 amino acids. V shed 0 bases and J shed 8 bases, with 22 bases lying between them. The CDR3 loop reads CASSLAQAGRQNGGYTF. The CDR3 nucleotides are TGTGCCAGCAGCTTAGCTCAAGCCGGGAGGCAGAACGGCGGCTACACCTTC. Together with reference TRBV7-2 and TRBJ1-2, the CDR3 gives the full variable domain: GAGVSQSPSNKVTEKGKDVELRCDPISGHTALYWYRQSLGQGLEFLIYFQGNSAPDKSGLPSDRFSAERTGGSVSTLTIQRTQQEDSAVYLCASSLAQAGRQNGGYTFGSGTRLTVV.

The rearrangement links TRBV14 to TRBJ1-6; D uncertain. Trimming shortened V by 3 bases and J by 7 bases, and 7 bases separated the two germline ends. The CDR3 length is 13 residues. CDR1 and CDR2 from the germline V gene are SGHDN and FVKESK. CDR3 amino acids: CASSQNINSPLHF. The CDR3 DNA reads as TGTGCCAGCAGCCAGAACATCAATTCACCCCTCCACTTT.

The chain has TRBV29-1 and TRBJ1-1; 10 positions agree with TRBD1. The germline V gene has CDR1 SQVTM and CDR2 ANQGSEA. V lost 6 bases, J lost 6 bases, and 10 bases stayed unmatched. CDR3 length equals 14 residues. The CDR3 sequence is CSVRQGADLPEAFF. The CDR3 DNA reads TGCAGCGTACGACAGGGGGCAGATCTCCCTGAAGCTTTCTTT.

The chain recombines TRBV7-3 with TRBJ2-2; unclear D gene. The V gene lost 4 bases and the J gene lost 4 bases, with 7 bases spanning the gap. Germline V gene sequence: CDR1 SGHTA, CDR2 FQGTGA. The CDR3 extends over 13 amino acids. CDR3 amino acids: CASSYSGTGELFF. The CDR3 region has the DNA TGTGCCAGCAGCTATAGTGGCACCGGGGAGCTGTTTTTT.

The rearrangement links TRBV6-6 to TRBJ1-6, with D unclear. CDR1 and CDR2 from the germline V gene are MNHNY and SVGAGI (reference sequence). This CDR3 is built from 13 residues. V was trimmed by 10 bases and J by 6 bases, leaving 13 bases between them. The CDR3 here is CAIKGSGNSPLHF. The CDR3 DNA follows: TGTGCCATCAAAGGGAGTGGTAATTCACCCCTCCACTTT.

This clone was recorded once. The chain carries TRBV19 and TRBJ2-6, with 9 bases lining up with TRBD1. The CDR3 has 19 amino acids. Germline V gene lookup returns CDR1 LNHDA and CDR2 SQIVND (reference sequence). Trimming removed 3 bases from V and 0 bases from J; junction bases left unmatched: 9. Here the CDR3 reads CASSMDPGTGFSGANVLTF. The CDR3 DNA is TGTGCCAGTAGTATGGATCCCGGGACAGGGTTCTCTGGGGCCAACGTCCTGACTTTC.

This clone was seen just once. The chain couples TRBV6-6 to TRBJ2-5, with D hard to call. V was pared by 2 bases and J by 0 bases, with 7 bases between. This CDR3 has 14 amino acids. Germline-derived CDR1 and CDR2 are MNHNY and SVGAGI (reference sequence). The DNA of the CDR3 is TGTGCCAGCAGTTACCTCGGGTACCAAGAGACCCAGTACTTC. Translation: CASSYLGYQETQYF.

V gene TRBV7-2 combines with J gene TRBJ1-1, with D possibly TRBD1 on 5 matching bases. Germline lookup yields CDR1 SGHTA and CDR2 FQGNSA. Trimming cost V 5 bases and J 4 bases, with 17 bases left between them. The CDR3 is 15 amino acids. In DNA form, the CDR3 reads TGTGCCAGCAGCCCCCAGGGCCTTCTGGGCACTGAAGCTTTCTTT. Translating gives CASSPQGLLGTEAFF. Drawing the rest from reference TRBV7-2 and TRBJ1-1, the complete variable domain is GAGVSQSPSNKVTEKGKDVELRCDPISGHTALYWYRQSLGQGLEFLIYFQGNSAPDKSGLPSDRFSAERTGGSVSTLTIQRTQQEDSAVYLCASSPQGLLGTEAFFGQGTRLTVV.